The T cell receptor (beta chain) described here comes from a study of T cells in Graves' hyperthyroidism and ophthalmopathy. The investigators amplified TCR beta CDR3 regions from RNA transcripts. RT-PCR in the first round (using the HTBI primer set) targeted the TCR CDR3. TCRdb fed the multiplex PCR reads into MiXCR, producing one record per CDR3 protein. The sample holds fewer than 550,000 distinct CDR3 sequences, less than 25% seen once. Trimming took 4 bases from V and 1 from J, leaving 10 bases between them. This CDR3 comprises 14 residues. Germline-derived CDR1 and CDR2 are SGHAT and FQNNGV. This clonotype was observed at least ten times.

The rearrangement links TRBV11-2 to TRBJ1-1, with D unresolved. The sample comprised blood. The TCR comes from a woman in her twenties or thirties with Graves' ophthalmopathy. The CDR3 DNA reads as TGTGCCAGCAGCTCCCTAACAGCGAACACTGAAGCTTTCTTT. Translation gives CASSSLTANTEAFF. The full variable domain, completed using reference TRBV11-2 and TRBJ1-1, is EAGVAQSPRYKIIEKRQSVAFWCNPISGHATLYWYQQILGQGPKLLIQFQNNGVVDDSQLPKDRFSAERLKGVDSTLKIQPAKLEDSAVYLCASSSLTANTEAFFGQGTRLTVV.